The subject of this entry is one T cell receptor (beta chain). Its antigen is unknown. Some clones are missing from TCRdb's copy, which holds only in-frame ones; the method was immunoSEQ multiplex PCR. The table lists under 200,000 clones, roughly 77% of them singletons. This sample is drawn from a study of cytomegalovirus exposure and HLA in healthy donors. The study's findings and limits: Associated with cytomegalovirus, according to the listing, were approximately 160 TCR beta chains.

CDR3 length equals 12 residues. The V end lost 3 bases, the J end lost 6 bases, and 6 bases lay between the germline ends. From germline, CDR1 is LNHDA and CDR2 SQIVND (reference sequence). The material sequenced was PBMCs. The origin of this receptor is a woman in her twenties or thirties in good health and CMV-seronegative. V and J are TRBV19 and TRBJ1-5; no clear D. The CDR3 region is CASSIFGQPQHF. DNA for the CDR3: TGTGCCAGTAGTATCTTCGGTCAGCCCCAGCATTTT.